Below, 19 T cell receptor beta chains from the same sample are listed, as sequenced in a study of cytomegalovirus exposure and HLA in healthy donors. The PCR contained 60 Vbeta and 13 Jbeta primers. TCRdb's table, derived via immunoSEQ multiplex PCR, lists solely in-frame clones and lacks some. The sample includes about 200,000 clones, around 84% of them seen just once. What was sequenced was PBMCs. The receptors come from a woman under 30 in good health and CMV-seronegative.

V is TRBV11-3 and J is TRBJ2-1; possibly TRBD2 for D (6 bases). Germline assignment: CDR1 SGHNT and CDR2 YENEEA. The CDR3 totals 14 residues. The ends were cut back, 3 bases at V and 7 bases at J, with 13 bases in the middle. The CDR3 reads CASSFPGARNEQFF. In DNA form, the CDR3 reads TGTGCCAGCAGCTTTCCGGGAGCCCGGAATGAGCAGTTCTTC.

Written as DNA, the CDR3 is TGTGCCAGCAGTCTAACCGGGACAGCTTCGAATCAGCCCCAGCATTTT. Translated: CASSLTGTASNQPQHF. The chain combines TRBV28 with TRBJ1-5; 7 bases match TRBD1. The CDR3 sequence is 16 residues long. Germline CDR1 is MDHEN and CDR2 is SYDVKM. With 5 bases clipped from V and 4 bases from J, the junction kept 11 bases outside the gene matches.

The chain uses TRBV29-1 and TRBJ1-1, with TRBD1 matching over 7 bases. This CDR3 has 12 amino acids. Trimming removed 4 bases from V and 6 bases from J; junction bases left unmatched: 5. Germline assignment: CDR1 SQVTM and CDR2 ANQGSEA. CDR3 coding DNA: TGCAGCGTTGGGGCCGGGACAGCTGAAGCTTTCTTT. This encodes CSVGAGTAEAFF.

This rearrangement joins TRBV10-3 to TRBJ2-1; D may be TRBD2 (6 bases). This CDR3 is built from 15 residues. V lost 0 bases and J lost 6, with 12 bases in between. The germline CDR1 and CDR2 sequences are ENHRY and SYGVKD. The CDR3 here is CAISESSPGVNEQFF. In DNA form, the CDR3 reads TGTGCCATCAGTGAGTCATCCCCGGGAGTCAATGAGCAGTTCTTC.

In this sample, this clone turned up a few times. J is TRBJ2-3 and V is TRBV7-3; D is possibly TRBD2 (5 bases). The CDR3 loop spans 14 amino acids. Germline CDR1 and CDR2: SGHTA and FQGTGA. V gave up 6 bases and J gave up 3 bases, with 13 bases separating them. The CDR3 sequence is CASRPPTRTDTQYF. For the CDR3, the DNA is TGTGCCAGCAGACCCCCCACTAGAACAGATACGCAGTATTTT.

This sequence joins TRBV7-2 and TRBJ2-1, with TRBD2 identical over 7 bases. J lost 0 bases, V lost 4 bases, and 6 bases had no gene match. The CDR3 is 16 residues long. Germline values: CDR1 SGHTA, CDR2 FQGNSA. CDR3 DNA: TGTGCCAGCAGCTCCCAGCGGGGTAGCTCCTACAATGAGCAGTTCTTC. Encoded protein: CASSSQRGSSYNEQFF.

The V gene is TRBV25-1, the J gene TRBJ1-2; TRBD1 might be the D (6 bases). From germline, CDR1 is MGHDK and CDR2 SYGVNS. Between the trimmed V and J ends, which lost 6 bases and 7 bases, there was a span of 9 bases. The CDR3 runs 11 residues. The CDR3 reads CASRTGSGYTF. The CDR3 DNA follows: TGTGCCAGCAGAACAGGGAGTGGCTACACCTTC.

J is TRBJ2-7 and V is TRBV7-2, with TRBD2 matching over 12 bases. V lost 5 bases, J lost 7 bases, and 9 bases stayed unmatched. This CDR3 is built from 15 residues. Germline-derived CDR1 and CDR2 are SGHTA and FQGNSA. The CDR3 loop is CASSPGGTSGFEQYF. CDR3 sequence (DNA): TGTGCCAGCAGCCCCGGGGGGACTAGCGGGTTTGAGCAGTACTTC.

This clone was seen just once. The V call is TRBV5-6, the J call TRBJ1-3; no reliable D call. Germline V gene lookup returns CDR1 SGHDT and CDR2 YYEEEE. The V gene lost 0 bases and the J gene lost 2 bases, with 9 bases spanning the gap. CDR3 length: 15 amino acids. The CDR3 DNA sequence: TGTGCCAGCAGCTTGGCCCCGAGGCCTGGAAACACCATATATTTT. It translates to CASSLAPRPGNTIYF.

This chain links TRBV5-1 with TRBJ1-2, with 8 bases matching TRBD1. Trimming at V came to 4 bases and at J to 6 bases, leaving 11 bases not matched to a gene. CDR3 length: 15 residues. Germline V gene sequence: CDR1 SGHRS, CDR2 YFSETQ. The CDR3 here is CASSAISQGENGYTF. The CDR3 nucleotides read TGCGCCAGCAGCGCGATATCACAGGGGGAGAATGGCTACACCTTC.

This sequence joins TRBV4-3 and TRBJ1-1; D is undetermined. The CDR3 contains 14 residues. The germline CDR1 and CDR2 sequences are LGHNA and YSLEER. V was cut by 0 bases and J by 3 bases, with 8 bases left in between. The CDR3 is CASSQDRLDTEAFF. The CDR3 DNA reads as TGCGCCAGCAGCCAAGATAGACTGGACACTGAAGCTTTCTTT.

The V gene is TRBV19, the J gene TRBJ1-3, with D perhaps TRBD1 (5 bases). The CDR3 runs to 14 residues. Germline V gene data show CDR1 as LNHDA and CDR2 as SQIVND (reference sequence). Trimming pared 6 bases from V and 8 bases from J, leaving 17 bases between. The CDR3 protein is CASRLGLGADTIYF. The CDR3 nucleotides are TGTGCCAGTAGGCTCGGGCTAGGGGCGGACACCATATATTTT.

The V and J genes are TRBV2 and TRBJ2-1; possible D gene TRBD2, 6 bases. Germline values: CDR1 SNHLY, CDR2 FYNNEI. CDR3 length: 13 residues. V was trimmed by 6 bases and J by 10 bases, leaving 16 bases between them. CDR3: CASSRPGGNEQFF. The CDR3 DNA reads as TGTGCCAGCAGCCGCCCTGGCGGGAACGAGCAGTTCTTC.

The chain is built from TRBV18 and TRBJ1-1, with D maybe TRBD1 (6 bases). V lost 6 bases and J 1 base, leaving 12 bases between the germline ends. The germline V gene encodes CDR1 KGHSH and CDR2 LQKENI. This CDR3 spans 14 amino acids. CDR3 residues: CASSLTGRNTEAFF. CDR3 bases: TGTGCCAGCTCTCTCACAGGGCGGAACACTGAAGCTTTCTTT.

The rearrangement links TRBV2 to TRBJ1-3; TRBD1 agrees at 8 bases. This CDR3 comprises 16 residues. Germline lookup yields CDR1 SNHLY and CDR2 FYNNEI. V lost 7 bases to trimming and J lost 0 bases; unmatched junction nucleotides: 8. CDR3 nucleotide sequence: TGTGCCAGCACTAGGCAGGGGGCAAACTCTGGAAACACCATATATTTT. This sequence encodes CASTRQGANSGNTIYF.

V gene TRBV7-9 combines with J gene TRBJ2-5; possible D gene TRBD1, 6 bases. The CDR3 has 14 residues. Trimming cost V 5 bases and J 5 bases, with 15 bases left between them. Germline V lookup: CDR1 SEHNR, CDR2 FQNEAQ (reference sequence). DNA for the CDR3: TGTGCCAGCAGCGGGCAGGGGTATGGGGAGACCCAGTACTTC. It is translated as CASSGQGYGETQYF. Combining the CDR3 with reference TRBV7-9 and TRBJ2-5 gives the whole variable domain DTGVSQNPRHKITKRGQNVTFRCDPISEHNRLYWYRQTLGQGPEFLTYFQNEAQLEKSRLLSDRFSAERPKGSFSTLEIQRTEQGDSAMYLCASSGQGYGETQYFGPGTRLLVL.

The V call is TRBV10-2, the J call TRBJ1-5; a weak D match, TRBD1 (6 bases). The CDR3 spans 15 residues. Germline V gene lookup returns CDR1 WSHSY and CDR2 SAAADI. V was shortened by 3 bases and J by 6 bases, with 15 bases between the two germline ends. This CDR3 reads CASSDTQGSSQPQHF. CDR3 DNA: TGCGCCAGCAGTGATACACAGGGATCGAGTCAGCCCCAGCATTTT.

CDR3 residues: CASSQDAGGRGYTF. CDR3 in DNA: TGCGCCAGCAGCCAAGATGCAGGGGGCCGGGGCTACACCTTC. This chain uses TRBV4-3 with TRBJ1-2, with 8 bases that match TRBD1. After removal of 0 bases from V and 8 bases from J, the junction contained 5 bases not matched to a gene. CDR3 length equals 14 residues. The germline V gene has CDR1 LGHNA and CDR2 YSLEER.

This rearrangement joins TRBV7-9 to TRBJ2-1; 10 bases fit TRBD2. The V and J ends lost 5 bases and 5 bases, in that order; junction bases with no gene match: 9. Germline CDR1 reads SEHNR; CDR2 reads FQNEAQ (reference sequence). The CDR3 has 16 amino acids. The CDR3 coding sequence is TGTGCCAGCAGCCCCTGGCGACTAGCGGGTAACAATGAGCAGTTCTTC. Protein product: CASSPWRLAGNNEQFF.